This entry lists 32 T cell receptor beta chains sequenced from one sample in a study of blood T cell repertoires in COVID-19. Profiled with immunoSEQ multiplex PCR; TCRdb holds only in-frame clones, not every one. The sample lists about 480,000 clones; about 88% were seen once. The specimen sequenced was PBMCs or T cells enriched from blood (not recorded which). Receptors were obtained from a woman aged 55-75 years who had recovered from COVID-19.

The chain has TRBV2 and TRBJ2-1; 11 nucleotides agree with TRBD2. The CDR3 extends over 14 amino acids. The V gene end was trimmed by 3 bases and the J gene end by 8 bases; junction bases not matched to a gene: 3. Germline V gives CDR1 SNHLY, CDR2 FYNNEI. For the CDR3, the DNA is TGTGCCAGCAGTGAGGTAGCGGGGGGGTATGAGCAGTTCTTC. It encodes CASSEVAGGYEQFF. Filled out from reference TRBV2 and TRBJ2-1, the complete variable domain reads EPEVTQTPSHQVTQMGQEVILRCVPISNHLYFYWYRQILGQKVEFLVSFYNNEISEKSEIFDDQFSVERPDGSNFTLKIRSTKLEDSAMYFCASSEVAGGYEQFFGPGTRLTVL.

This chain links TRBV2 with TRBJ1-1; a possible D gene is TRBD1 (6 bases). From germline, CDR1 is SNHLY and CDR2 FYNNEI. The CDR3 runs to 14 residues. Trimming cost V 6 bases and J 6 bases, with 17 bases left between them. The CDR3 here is CASRRVGGLSEAFF. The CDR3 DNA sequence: TGTGCCAGCAGACGTGTGGGGGGGCTATCTGAAGCTTTCTTT.

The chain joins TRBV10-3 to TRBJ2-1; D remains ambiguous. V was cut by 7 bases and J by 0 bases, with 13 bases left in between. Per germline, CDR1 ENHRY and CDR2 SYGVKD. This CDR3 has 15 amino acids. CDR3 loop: CAITAQRSSYNEQFF. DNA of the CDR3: TGTGCCATCACAGCACAAAGGAGCTCCTACAATGAGCAGTTCTTC.

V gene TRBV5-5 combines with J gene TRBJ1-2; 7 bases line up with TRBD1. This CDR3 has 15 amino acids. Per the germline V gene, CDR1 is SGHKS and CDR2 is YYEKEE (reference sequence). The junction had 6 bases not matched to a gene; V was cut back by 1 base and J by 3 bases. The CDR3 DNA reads TGTGCCAGCAGCTTGAACAGGGGAAATGACTATGGCTACACCTTC. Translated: CASSLNRGNDYGYTF.

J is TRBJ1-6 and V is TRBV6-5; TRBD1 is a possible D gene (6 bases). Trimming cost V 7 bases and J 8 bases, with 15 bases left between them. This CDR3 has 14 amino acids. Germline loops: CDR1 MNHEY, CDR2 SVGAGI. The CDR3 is CASITLQGYSPLHF. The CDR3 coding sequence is TGTGCCAGCATTACCCTACAGGGATATTCACCCCTCCACTTT.

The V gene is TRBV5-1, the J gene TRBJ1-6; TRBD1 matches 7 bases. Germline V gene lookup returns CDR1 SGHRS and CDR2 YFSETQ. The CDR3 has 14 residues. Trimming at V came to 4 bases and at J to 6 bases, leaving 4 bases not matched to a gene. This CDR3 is CASSLDRLNSPLHF. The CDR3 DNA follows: TGCGCCAGCAGCCTGGACAGGCTTAATTCACCCCTCCACTTT.

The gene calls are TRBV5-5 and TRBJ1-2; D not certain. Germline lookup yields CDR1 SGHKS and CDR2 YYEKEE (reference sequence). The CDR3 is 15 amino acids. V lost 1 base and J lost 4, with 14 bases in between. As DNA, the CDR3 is TGTGCCAGCAGCTTGAGTTTTGAGAGCGGCTATGGCTACACCTTC. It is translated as CASSLSFESGYGYTF.

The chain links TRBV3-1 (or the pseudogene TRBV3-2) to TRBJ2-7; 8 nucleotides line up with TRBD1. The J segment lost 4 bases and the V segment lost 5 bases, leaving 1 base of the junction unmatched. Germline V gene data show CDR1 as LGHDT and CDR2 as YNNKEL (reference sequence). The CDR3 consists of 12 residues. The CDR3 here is CASSGTGYEQYV. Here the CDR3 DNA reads TGTGCCAGCAGCGGGACAGGTTACGAGCAGTACGTC.

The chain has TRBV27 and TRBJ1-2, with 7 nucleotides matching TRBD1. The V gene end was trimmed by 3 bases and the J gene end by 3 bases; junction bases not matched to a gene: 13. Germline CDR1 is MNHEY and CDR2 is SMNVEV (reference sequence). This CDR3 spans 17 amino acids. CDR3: CASSFPSRQGEDYGYTF. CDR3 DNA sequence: TGTGCCAGCAGTTTTCCCTCCCGACAGGGAGAGGACTATGGCTACACCTTC.

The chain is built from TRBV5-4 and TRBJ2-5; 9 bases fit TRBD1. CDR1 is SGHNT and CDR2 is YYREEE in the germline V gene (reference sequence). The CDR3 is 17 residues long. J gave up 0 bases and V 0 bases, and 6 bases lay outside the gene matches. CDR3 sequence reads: CASSLAPGQGYQETQYF. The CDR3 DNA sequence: TGTGCCAGCAGCTTGGCCCCGGGACAGGGCTACCAAGAGACCCAGTACTTC.

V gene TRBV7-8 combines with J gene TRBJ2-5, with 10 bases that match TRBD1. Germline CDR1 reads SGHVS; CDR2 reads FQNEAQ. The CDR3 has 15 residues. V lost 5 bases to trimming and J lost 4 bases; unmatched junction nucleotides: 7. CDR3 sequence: CASSRQGAPLETQYF. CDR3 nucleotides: TGTGCCAGCAGCCGACAGGGGGCACCCCTAGAGACCCAGTACTTC.

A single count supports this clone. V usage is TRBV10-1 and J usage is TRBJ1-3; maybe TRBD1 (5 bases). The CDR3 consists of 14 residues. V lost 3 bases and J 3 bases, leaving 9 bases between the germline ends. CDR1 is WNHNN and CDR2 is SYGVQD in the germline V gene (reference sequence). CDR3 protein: CASSEGAYGNTIYF. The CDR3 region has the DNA TGCGCCAGCAGTGAAGGGGCATATGGAAACACCATATATTTT.

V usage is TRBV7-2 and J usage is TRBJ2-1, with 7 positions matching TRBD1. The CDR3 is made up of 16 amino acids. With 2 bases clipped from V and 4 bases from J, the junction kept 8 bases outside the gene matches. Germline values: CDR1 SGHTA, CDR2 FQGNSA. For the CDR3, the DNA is TGTGCCAGCAGCTTAAAGGGGACAGATTCATACAATGAGCAGTTCTTC. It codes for CASSLKGTDSYNEQFF.

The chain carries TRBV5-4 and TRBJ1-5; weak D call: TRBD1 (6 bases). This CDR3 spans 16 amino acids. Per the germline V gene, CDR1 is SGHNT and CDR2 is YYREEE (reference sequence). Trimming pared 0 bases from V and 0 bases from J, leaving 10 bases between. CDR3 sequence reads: CASSLGGGDSNQPQHF. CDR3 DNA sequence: TGTGCCAGCAGCTTGGGGGGGGGCGATAGCAATCAGCCCCAGCATTTT.

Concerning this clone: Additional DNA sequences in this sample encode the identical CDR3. The CDR3 reads CASSQYNEQFF. DNA for the CDR3: TGTGCCAGCAGCCAATACAATGAGCAGTTCTTC. The rearrangement links TRBV12-3 or TRBV12-4 to TRBJ2-1; D is uncertain. Trimming took 6 bases from V and 4 from J, leaving 4 bases between them. The length of the CDR3 is 11 residues.

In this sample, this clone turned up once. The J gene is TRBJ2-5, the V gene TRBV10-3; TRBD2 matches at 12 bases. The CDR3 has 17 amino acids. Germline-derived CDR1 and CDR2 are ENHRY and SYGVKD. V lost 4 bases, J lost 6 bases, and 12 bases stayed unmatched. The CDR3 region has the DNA TGTGCCATCAGTGCCTCTAGCGGGGGGGCCCACCCTAAGACCCAGTACTTC. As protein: CAISASSGGAHPKTQYF.

Here the CDR3 DNA reads TGTGCCAGCAGCTTAGCGTGGACACCTAACTATGGCTACACCTTC. As protein: CASSLAWTPNYGYTF. The genes are TRBV11-2 and TRBJ1-2, with D perhaps matching TRBD1 (5 bases). The CDR3 is 15 amino acids. The germline V gene encodes CDR1 SGHAT and CDR2 FQNNGV. V gave up 1 base and J gave up 0 bases, with 9 bases separating them.

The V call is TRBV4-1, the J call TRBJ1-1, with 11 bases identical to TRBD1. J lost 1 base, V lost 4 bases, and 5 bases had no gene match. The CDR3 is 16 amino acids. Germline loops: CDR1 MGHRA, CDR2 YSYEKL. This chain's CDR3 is CASSLGQGAGNTEAFF. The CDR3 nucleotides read TGCGCCAGCAGCCTCGGACAGGGGGCAGGGAACACTGAAGCTTTCTTT.

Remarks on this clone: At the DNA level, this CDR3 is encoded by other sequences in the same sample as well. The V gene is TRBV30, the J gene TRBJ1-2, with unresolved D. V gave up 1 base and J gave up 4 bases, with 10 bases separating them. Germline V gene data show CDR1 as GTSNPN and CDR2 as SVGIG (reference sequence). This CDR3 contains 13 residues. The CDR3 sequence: CAWSGVSGYGYTF. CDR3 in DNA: TGTGCCTGGAGTGGTGTAAGCGGCTATGGCTACACCTTC. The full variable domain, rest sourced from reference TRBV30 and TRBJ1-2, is SQTIHQWPATLVQPVGSPLSLECTVEGTSNPNLYWYRQAAGRGLQLLFYSVGIGQISSEVPQNLSASRPQDRQFILSSKKLLLSDSGFYLCAWSGVSGYGYTFGSGTRLTVV.

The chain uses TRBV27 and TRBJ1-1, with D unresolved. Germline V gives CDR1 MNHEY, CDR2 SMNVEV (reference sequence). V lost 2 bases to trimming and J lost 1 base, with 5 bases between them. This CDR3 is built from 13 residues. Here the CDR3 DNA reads TGTGCCAGCAGTTTAAACGGGAACACTGAAGCTTTCTTT. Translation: CASSLNGNTEAFF.

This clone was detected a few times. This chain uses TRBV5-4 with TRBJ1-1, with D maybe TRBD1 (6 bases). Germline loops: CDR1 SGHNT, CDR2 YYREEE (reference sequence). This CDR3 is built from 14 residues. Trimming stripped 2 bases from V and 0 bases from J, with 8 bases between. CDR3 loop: CASSFGQLNTEAFF. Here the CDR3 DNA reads TGTGCCAGCAGCTTTGGACAGCTGAACACTGAAGCTTTCTTT.

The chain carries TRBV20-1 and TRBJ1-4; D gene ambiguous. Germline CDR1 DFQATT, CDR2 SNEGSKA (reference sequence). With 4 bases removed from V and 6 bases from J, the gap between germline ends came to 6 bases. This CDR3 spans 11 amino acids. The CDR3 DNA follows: TGCAGTGCTACCATTCATGAAAAACTGTTTTTT. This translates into CSATIHEKLFF.

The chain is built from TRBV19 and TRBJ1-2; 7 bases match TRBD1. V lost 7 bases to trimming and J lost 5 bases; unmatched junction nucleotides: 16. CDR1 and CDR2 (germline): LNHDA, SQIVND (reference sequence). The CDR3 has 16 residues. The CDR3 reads CASTHGNPGQSYGYTF. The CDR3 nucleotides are TGTGCCAGTACCCATGGAAATCCGGGACAGTCTTATGGCTACACCTTC.

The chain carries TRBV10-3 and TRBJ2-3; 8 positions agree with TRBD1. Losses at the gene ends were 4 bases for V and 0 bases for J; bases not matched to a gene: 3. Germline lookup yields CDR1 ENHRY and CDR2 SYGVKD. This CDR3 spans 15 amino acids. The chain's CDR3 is CAISGQGTSTDTQYF. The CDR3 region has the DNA TGTGCCATCAGTGGACAGGGGACTAGCACAGATACGCAGTATTTT.

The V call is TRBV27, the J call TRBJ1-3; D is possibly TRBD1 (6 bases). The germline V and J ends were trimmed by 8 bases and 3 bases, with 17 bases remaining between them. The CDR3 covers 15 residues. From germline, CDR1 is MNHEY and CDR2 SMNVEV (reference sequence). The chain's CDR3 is CASVSLQGNGNTIYF. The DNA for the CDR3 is TGTGCCAGCGTCTCACTACAGGGTAATGGAAACACCATATATTTT.

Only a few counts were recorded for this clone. This CDR3 reads CAWTPKDRQGLGYTF. The CDR3 bases are TGTGCCTGGACCCCAAAGGACCGCCAGGGATTGGGCTACACCTTC. V usage is TRBV30 and J usage is TRBJ1-2; D is possibly TRBD1 (5 bases). Germline CDR1 reads GTSNPN; CDR2 reads SVGIG (reference sequence). V lost 4 bases, J lost 8 bases, and 23 bases lay in between. The CDR3 loop spans 15 amino acids.

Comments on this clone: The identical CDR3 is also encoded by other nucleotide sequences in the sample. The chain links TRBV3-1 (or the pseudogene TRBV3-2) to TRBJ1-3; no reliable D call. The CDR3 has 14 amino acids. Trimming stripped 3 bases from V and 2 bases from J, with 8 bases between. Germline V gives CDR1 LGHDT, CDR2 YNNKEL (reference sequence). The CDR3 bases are TGTGCCAGCAGCCAGTTCGGGGCTGGAAACACCATATATTTT. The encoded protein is CASSQFGAGNTIYF.

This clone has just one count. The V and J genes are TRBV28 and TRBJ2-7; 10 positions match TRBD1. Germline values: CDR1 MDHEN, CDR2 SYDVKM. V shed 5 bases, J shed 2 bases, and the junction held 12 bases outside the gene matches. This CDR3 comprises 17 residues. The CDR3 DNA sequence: TGTGCCAGCAGTACCTCCTTCGGGACAGGGGCTCCCTACGAGCAGTACTTC. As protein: CASSTSFGTGAPYEQYF. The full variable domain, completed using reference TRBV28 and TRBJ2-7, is DVKVTQSSRYLVKRTGEKVFLECVQDMDHENMFWYRQDPGLGLRLIYFSYDVKMKEKGDIPEGYSVSREKKERFSLILESASTNQTSMYLCASSTSFGTGAPYEQYFGPGTRLTVT.

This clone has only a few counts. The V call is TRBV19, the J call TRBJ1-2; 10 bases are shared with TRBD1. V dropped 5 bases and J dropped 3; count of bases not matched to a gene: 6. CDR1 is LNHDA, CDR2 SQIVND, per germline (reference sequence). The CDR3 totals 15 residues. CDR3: CASSAGQGHDYGYTF. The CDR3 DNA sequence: TGTGCCAGTAGTGCGGGACAGGGGCACGACTATGGCTACACCTTC.

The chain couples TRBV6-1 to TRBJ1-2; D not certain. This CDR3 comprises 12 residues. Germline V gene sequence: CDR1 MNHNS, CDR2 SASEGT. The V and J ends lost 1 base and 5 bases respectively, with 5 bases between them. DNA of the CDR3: TGTGCCAGCAGTGAAGGCAGGTATGGCTACACCTTC. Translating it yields CASSEGRYGYTF.

CDR3 residues: CASSPLAGTMGNTIYF. The CDR3, as DNA: TGTGCCAGCAGCCCACTAGCAGGGACGATGGGAAACACCATATATTTT. The chain employs TRBV5-5 and TRBJ1-3, with a weak D call TRBD1 (5 bases). Germline assignment: CDR1 SGHKS and CDR2 YYEKEE (reference sequence). There are 16 residues in the CDR3. The V end was cut by 4 bases, the J end by 4 bases, with 18 bases between.

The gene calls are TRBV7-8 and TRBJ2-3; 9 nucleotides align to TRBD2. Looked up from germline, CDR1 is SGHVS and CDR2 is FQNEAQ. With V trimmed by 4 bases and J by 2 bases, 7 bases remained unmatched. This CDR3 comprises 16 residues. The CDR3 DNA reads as TGTGCCAGCAGCTCAGGAGGCGGGGGGGCCACAGATACGCAGTATTTT. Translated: CASSSGGGGATDTQYF.